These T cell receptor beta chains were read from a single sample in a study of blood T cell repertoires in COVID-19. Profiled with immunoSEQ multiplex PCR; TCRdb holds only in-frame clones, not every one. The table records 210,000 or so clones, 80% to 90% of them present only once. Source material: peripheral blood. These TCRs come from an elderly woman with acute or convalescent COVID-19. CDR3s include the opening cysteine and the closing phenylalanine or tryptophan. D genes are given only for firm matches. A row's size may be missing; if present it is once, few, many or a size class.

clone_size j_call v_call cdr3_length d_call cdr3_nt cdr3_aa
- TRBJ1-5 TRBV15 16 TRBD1 TGTGCCACCAGCAGAGATCTAACAGGGGGAAATCAGCCCCAGCATTTT CATSRDLTGGNQPQHF
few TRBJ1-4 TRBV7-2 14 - TGTGCCAGCAGCCCCGGCCGGAGTAGGGAAAAACTGTTTTTT CASSPGRSREKLFF
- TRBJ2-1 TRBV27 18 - TGTGCCAGCAGCCCGACTCCTAGGGGGAGCGAAGTCCGCAATGAGCAGTTCTTC CASSPTPRGSEVRNEQFF
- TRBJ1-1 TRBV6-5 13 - TGTGCCAGCAGCTTTTCAGGGGCCACTGAAGCTTTCTTT CASSFSGATEAFF
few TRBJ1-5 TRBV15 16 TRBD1 TGTGCCACCAGCAGGGGGACAGGGGGAAGCGGTCAGCCCCAGCATTTT CATSRGTGGSGQPQHF
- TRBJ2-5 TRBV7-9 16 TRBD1 TGTGCCAGCAGCTCCGGGACAGGGGGCGGATTAGAGACCCAGTACTTC CASSSGTGGGLETQYF
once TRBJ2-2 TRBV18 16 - TGTGCCAGCTCGCCTGGGGCAGGTATTAACACCGGGGAGCTGTTTTTT CASSPGAGINTGELFF
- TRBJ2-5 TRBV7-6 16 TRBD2 TGTGCCAGCAGCTTAGTTCTCCTAGCGGGAGGAGAGACCCAGTACTTC CASSLVLLAGGETQYF
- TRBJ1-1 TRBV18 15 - TGTGCCAGCTCACCAAACGAAGGTCAGCGAACTGAAGCTTTCTTT CASSPNEGQRTEAFF
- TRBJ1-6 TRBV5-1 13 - TGCGCCAGCAGCCCAGGATATAATTCACCCCTCCACTTT CASSPGYNSPLHF
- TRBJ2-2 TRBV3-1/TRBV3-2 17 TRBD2 TGTGCCAGCAGCCAAGGTTTGGGAGGGGCGGACACCGGGGAGCTGTTTTTT CASSQGLGGADTGELFF
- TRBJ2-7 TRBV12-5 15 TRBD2 TGTGCTAGTGGCCAGCTGACTAGCGGGAGTCTCGAGCAGTACTTC CASGQLTSGSLEQYF
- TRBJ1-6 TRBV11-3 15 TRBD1 TGTGCCAGCAGCTTAGTGGGGACAGGGTATTCACCCCTCCACTTT CASSLVGTGYSPLHF
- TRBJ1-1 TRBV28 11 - TGTGCCAGTCTTGGCAACACTGAAGCTTTCTTT CASLGNTEAFF
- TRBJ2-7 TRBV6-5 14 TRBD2 TGTGCCAGCAGGTCTAGCGGGAGTGGCCACGAGCAGTACTTC CASRSSGSGHEQYF
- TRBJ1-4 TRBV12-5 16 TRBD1 TGTGCTAGTGGTTCCGTCCGGGACAGGGGGCACGAAAAACTGTTTTTT CASGSVRDRGHEKLFF
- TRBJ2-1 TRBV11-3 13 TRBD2 TGTGCCAGCAGCTTACGGGAGGGTAATGAGCAGTTCTTC CASSLREGNEQFF
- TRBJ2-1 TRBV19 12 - TGTGCCAGTAGTGGAGACTACAATGAGCAGTTCTTC CASSGDYNEQFF
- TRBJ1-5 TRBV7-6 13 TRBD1 TGTGCCAGCAGCCCAACAGGGGTGCAGCCCCAGCATTTT CASSPTGVQPQHF
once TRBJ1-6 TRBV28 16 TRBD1 TGTGCCAGCAGTTTAACCGGACAGGAATATAATTCACCCCTCCACTTT CASSLTGQEYNSPLHF
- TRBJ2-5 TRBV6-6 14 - TGTGCCAGCAGTTACTCGAGTTACCAAGAGACCCAGTACTTC CASSYSSYQETQYF
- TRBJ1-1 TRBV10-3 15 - TGTGCCATCAGGGATCGGGGAGGTCAGCACACTGAAGCTTTCTTT CAIRDRGGQHTEAFF
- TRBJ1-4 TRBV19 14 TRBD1 TGTGCCAGTAGTATGGACAGGGGGGGAGAAAAACTGTTTTTT CASSMDRGGEKLFF
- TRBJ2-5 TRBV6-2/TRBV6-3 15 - TGTGCCAGCAGTTACATAATGGCAGGCCAAGAGACCCAGTACTTC CASSYIMAGQETQYF
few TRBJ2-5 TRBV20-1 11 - TGCAGTGCTATGGAGGATGAGACCCAGTACTTC CSAMEDETQYF
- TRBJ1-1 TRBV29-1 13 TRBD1 TGCAGCGTTGAGGCCGACAGGGCTGGTGAAGCTTTCTTT CSVEADRAGEAFF
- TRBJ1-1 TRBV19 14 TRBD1 TGTGCCAGTAGCCAGGGGGCAGGGTTCACTGAAGCTTTCTTT CASSQGAGFTEAFF
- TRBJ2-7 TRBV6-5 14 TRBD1 TGTGCCAGCAGCCCCCGGGACAGCTCCTACGAGCAGTACTTC CASSPRDSSYEQYF
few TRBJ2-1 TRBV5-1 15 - TGCGCCAGCAGCTCCGCAAGGGGCTCCTACAATGAGCAGTTCTTC CASSSARGSYNEQFF
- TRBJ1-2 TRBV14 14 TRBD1 TGTGCCAGCAGGCCCTCCGGGACAGGGATAAGCTACACCTTC CASRPSGTGISYTF
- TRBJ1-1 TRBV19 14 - TGTGCCAGTAGTATAGTAGTAGGGGATACTGAAGCTTTCTTT CASSIVVGDTEAFF
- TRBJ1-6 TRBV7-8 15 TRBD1 TGTGCCAGCAGCTTATCCCGACAGGGAGAATCACCCCTCCACTTT CASSLSRQGESPLHF
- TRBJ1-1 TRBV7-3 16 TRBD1 TGTGCCAGCAGCTCGAACTCCGGGACAGCGAACACTGAAGCTTTCTTT CASSSNSGTANTEAFF
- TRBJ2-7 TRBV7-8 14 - TGTGCCAGCAGCCAAGGACAGCGACCCTACGAGCAGTACTTC CASSQGQRPYEQYF
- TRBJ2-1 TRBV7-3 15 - TGTGCCAGCAGCTTAGACAGCAGCTCCTACAATGAGCAGTTCTTC CASSLDSSSYNEQFF
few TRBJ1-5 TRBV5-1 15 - TGCGCCAGCAGCTTAGAGGGTGGGGTCAATCAGCCCCAGCATTTT CASSLEGGVNQPQHF
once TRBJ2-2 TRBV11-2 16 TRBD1 TGTGCCAGCAGCCGCAGGGGGCAGATTAACACCGGGGAGCTGTTTTTT CASSRRGQINTGELFF
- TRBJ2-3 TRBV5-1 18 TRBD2 TGCGCCAGCAGTTCTTCTTCTTTAGCGGGAGGGCACGAAGATACGCAGTATTTT CASSSSSLAGGHEDTQYF
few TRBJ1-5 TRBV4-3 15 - TGCGCCAGCAGCCAAGATTACGGTAGCAATCAGCCCCAGCATTTT CASSQDYGSNQPQHF
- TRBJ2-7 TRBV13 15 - TGTGCCAGCAGCGGGCGGGGGAGTGGGGGCCCCGAGCAGTACTTC CASSGRGSGGPEQYF
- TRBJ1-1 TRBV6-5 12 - TGTGCCAGCAGTTCGGTGAACACTGAAGCTTTCTTT CASSSVNTEAFF
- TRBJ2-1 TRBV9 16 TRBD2 TGTGCCAGCAGCGTAGCTCGGCGGGAGGGCCGGAATGAGCAGTTCTTC CASSVARREGRNEQFF
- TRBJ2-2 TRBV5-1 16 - TGCGCCAGCAGCCGTACAATAACAGGGAACACCGGGGAGCTGTTTTTT CASSRTITGNTGELFF
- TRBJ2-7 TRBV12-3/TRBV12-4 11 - TGTGCCAGCAGAGAGGGAGGCGAGCAGTACTTC CASREGGEQYF
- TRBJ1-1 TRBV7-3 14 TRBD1 TGTGCCAGCAGCTTAACCAGGGGGTACACTGAAGCTTTCTTT CASSLTRGYTEAFF
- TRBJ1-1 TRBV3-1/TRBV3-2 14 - TGTGCCAGCAGCCAAGGACTACAGAACACTGAAGCTTTCTTT CASSQGLQNTEAFF
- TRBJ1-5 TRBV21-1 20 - TGTGCCAGCAGCAAGGTAGACAGGGCCCGGCCAAACGATAGCAATCAGCCCCAGCATTTT CASSKVDRARPNDSNQPQHF
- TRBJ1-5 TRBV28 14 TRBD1 TGTGCCAGCAACGGACAGGGATTCCGGCGGCCCCAGCATTTT CASNGQGFRRPQHF
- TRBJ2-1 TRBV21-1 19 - TGTGCCAGCAGCAATCCCCCGACTGGTGGGACAGACACAAACAATGAGCAGTTCTTC CASSNPPTGGTDTNNEQFF
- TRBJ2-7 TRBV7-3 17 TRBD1 TGTGCCAGCAGCCCCTCCGGACGGGACAGGGGAGGCTACGAGCAGTACTTC CASSPSGRDRGGYEQYF
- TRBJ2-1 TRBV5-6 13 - TGTGCCAGCAGCTCCTCAGGGTCCGGTGAGCAGTTCTTC CASSSSGSGEQFF